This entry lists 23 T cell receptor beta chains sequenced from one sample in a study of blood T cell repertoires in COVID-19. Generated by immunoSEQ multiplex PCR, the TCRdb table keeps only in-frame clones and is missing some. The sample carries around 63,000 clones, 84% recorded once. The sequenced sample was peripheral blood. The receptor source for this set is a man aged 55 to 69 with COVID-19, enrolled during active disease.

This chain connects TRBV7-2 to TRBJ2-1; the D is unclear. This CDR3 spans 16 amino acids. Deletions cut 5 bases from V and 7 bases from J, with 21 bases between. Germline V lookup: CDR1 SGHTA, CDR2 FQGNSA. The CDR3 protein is CASSPHGGNSWNEQFF. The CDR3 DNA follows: TGTGCCAGCAGCCCCCACGGTGGTAACTCCTGGAATGAGCAGTTCTTC. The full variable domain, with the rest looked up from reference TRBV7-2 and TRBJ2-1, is GAGVSQSPSNKVTEKGKDVELRCDPISGHTALYWYRQSLGQGLEFLIYFQGNSAPDKSGLPSDRFSAERTGGSVSTLTIQRTQQEDSAVYLCASSPHGGNSWNEQFFGPGTRLTVL.

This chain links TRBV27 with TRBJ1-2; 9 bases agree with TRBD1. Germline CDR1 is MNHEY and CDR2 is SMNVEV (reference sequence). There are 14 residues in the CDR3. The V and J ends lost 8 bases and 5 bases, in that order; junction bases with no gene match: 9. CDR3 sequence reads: CASGTTGTGYGYTF. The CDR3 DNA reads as TGTGCCAGCGGAACCACCGGGACAGGGTATGGCTACACCTTC.

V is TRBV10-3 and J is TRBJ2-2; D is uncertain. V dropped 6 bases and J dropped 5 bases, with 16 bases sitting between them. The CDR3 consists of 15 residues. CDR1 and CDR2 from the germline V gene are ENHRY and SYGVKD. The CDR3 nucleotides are TGTGCCATCAGGGCACAGCCAATCCCGACCGGGGAGCTGTTTTTT. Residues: CAIRAQPIPTGELFF.

CDR3 residues: CASSEYRDQPQHF. The CDR3 bases are TGTGCCAGCAGTGAGTACAGGGATCAGCCCCAGCATTTT. This chain joins TRBV2 and TRBJ1-5, with a tentative D call TRBD1 (6 bases). In germline, CDR1 is SNHLY, CDR2 FYNNEI. V was clipped by 3 bases and J by 5 bases, with 8 bases between them. The CDR3 covers 13 residues. The full variable domain, its missing parts supplied by reference TRBV2 and TRBJ1-5, is EPEVTQTPSHQVTQMGQEVILRCVPISNHLYFYWYRQILGQKVEFLVSFYNNEISEKSEIFDDQFSVERPDGSNFTLKIRSTKLEDSAMYFCASSEYRDQPQHFGDGTRLSIL.

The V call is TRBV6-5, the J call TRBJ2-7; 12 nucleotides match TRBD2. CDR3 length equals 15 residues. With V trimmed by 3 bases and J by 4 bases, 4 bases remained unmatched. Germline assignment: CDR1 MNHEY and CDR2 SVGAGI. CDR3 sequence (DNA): TGTGCCAGCAGTTATATACTAGCGGGGGGTTACGAGCAGTACTTC. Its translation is CASSYILAGGYEQYF.

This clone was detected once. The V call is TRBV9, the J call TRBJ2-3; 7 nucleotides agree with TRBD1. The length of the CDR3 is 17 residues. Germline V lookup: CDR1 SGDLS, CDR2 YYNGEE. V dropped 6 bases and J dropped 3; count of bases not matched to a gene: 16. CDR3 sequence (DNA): TGTGCCAGCACCAGATCGGGACAGACCCCCTTAACAGATACGCAGTATTTT. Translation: CASTRSGQTPLTDTQYF.

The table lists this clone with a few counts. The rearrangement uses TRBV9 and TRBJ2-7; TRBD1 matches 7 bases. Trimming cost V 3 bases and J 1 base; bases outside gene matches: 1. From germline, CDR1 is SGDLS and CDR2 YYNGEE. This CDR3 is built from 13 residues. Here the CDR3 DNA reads TGTGCCAGCAGCGGGGGACAGTCCTACGAGCAGTACTTC. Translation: CASSGGQSYEQYF.

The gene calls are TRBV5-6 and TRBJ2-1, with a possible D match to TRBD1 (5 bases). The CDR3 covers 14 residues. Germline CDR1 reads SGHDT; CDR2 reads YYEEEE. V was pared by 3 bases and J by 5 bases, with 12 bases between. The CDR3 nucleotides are TGTGCCAGCAGCTATTTTCTCAGGGACAATGAGCAGTTCTTC. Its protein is CASSYFLRDNEQFF.

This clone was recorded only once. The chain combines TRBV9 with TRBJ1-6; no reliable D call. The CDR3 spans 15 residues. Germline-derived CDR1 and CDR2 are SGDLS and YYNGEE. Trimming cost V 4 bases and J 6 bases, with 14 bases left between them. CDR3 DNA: TGTGCCAGCAGCACCAACTTACGGGGTAATTCACCCCTCCACTTT. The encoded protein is CASSTNLRGNSPLHF. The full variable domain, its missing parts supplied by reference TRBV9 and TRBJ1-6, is DSGVTQTPKHLITATGQRVTLRCSPRSGDLSVYWYQQSLDQGLQFLIQYYNGEERAKGNILERFSAQQFPDLHSELNLSSLELGDSALYFCASSTNLRGNSPLHFGNGTRLTVT.

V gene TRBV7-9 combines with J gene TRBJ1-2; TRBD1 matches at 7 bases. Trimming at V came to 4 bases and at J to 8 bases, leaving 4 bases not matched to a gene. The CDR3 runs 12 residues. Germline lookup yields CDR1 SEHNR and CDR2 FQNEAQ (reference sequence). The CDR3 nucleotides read TGTGCCAGCAGCTCGACAGGGTCAGGCTACACCTTC. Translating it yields CASSSTGSGYTF.

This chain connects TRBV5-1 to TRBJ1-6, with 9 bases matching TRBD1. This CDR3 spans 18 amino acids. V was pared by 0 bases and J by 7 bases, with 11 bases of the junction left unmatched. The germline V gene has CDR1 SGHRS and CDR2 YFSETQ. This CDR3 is CASSLVITGTGSNSPLHF. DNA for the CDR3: TGCGCCAGCAGCTTGGTTATTACCGGGACAGGGTCGAATTCACCCCTCCACTTT.

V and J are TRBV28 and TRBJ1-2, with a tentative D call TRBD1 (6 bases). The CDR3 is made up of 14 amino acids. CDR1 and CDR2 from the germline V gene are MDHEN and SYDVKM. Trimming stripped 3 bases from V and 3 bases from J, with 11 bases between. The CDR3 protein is CASSFSGADYGYTF. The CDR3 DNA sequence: TGTGCCAGCAGTTTTTCAGGGGCGGACTATGGCTACACCTTC.

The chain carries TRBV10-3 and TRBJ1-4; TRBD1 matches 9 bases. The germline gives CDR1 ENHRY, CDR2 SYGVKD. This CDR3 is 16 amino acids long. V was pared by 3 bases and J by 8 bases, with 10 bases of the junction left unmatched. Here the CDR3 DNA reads TGTGCCATCAGTGATCCGACAGGGGGAAGCGAAGAAAAACTGTTTTTT. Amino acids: CAISDPTGGSEEKLFF.

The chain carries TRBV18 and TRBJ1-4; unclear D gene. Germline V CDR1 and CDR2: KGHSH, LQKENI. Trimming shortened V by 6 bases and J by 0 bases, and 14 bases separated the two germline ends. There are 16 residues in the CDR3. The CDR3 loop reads CASSLVSGATNEKLFF. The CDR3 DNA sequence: TGTGCCAGCTCGCTTGTATCGGGTGCAACTAATGAAAAACTGTTTTTT.

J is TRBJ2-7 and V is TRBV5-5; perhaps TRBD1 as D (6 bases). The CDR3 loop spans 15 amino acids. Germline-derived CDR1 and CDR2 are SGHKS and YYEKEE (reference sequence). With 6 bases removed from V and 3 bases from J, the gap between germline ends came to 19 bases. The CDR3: CASTNAGDLFYEQYF. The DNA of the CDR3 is TGTGCCAGCACCAACGCAGGGGATCTCTTCTACGAGCAGTACTTC.

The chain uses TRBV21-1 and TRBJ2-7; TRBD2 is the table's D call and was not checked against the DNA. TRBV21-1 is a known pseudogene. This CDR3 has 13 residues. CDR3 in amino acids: CASTGTRPYEQYF. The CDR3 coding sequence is TGTGCCAGCACCGGGACTAGACCCTACGAGCAGTACTTC.

CDR3 DNA: TGTGCCAGCAGCGTAGATATGGGGGGTTACGCTGAAGCTTTCTTT. It codes for CASSVDMGGYAEAFF. The genes are TRBV9 and TRBJ1-1, with TRBD1 as a possible D gene (5 bases). The length of the CDR3 is 15 residues. With 0 bases removed from V and 6 bases from J, the gap between germline ends came to 15 bases. CDR1 and CDR2 (germline): SGDLS, YYNGEE.

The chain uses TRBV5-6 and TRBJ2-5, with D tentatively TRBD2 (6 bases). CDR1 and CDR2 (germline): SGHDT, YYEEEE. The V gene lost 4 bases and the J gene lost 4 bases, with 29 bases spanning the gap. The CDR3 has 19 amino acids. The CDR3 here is CASSAPNSWAGIWGETQYF. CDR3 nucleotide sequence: TGTGCCAGCAGCGCCCCGAATTCTTGGGCGGGAATCTGGGGAGAGACCCAGTACTTC.

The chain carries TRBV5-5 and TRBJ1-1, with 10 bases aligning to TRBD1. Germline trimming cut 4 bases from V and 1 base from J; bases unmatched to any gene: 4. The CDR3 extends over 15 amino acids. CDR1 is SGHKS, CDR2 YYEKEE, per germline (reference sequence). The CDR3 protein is CASSRGQGRNTEAFF. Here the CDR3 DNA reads TGTGCCAGCAGCAGGGGACAGGGGAGGAACACTGAAGCTTTCTTT.

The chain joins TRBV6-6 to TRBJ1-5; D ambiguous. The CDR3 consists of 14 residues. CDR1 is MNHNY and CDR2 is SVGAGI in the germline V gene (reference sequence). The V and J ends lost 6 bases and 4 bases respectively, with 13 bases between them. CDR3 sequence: CASRNQQENQPQHF. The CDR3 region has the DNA TGTGCCAGCAGAAACCAGCAGGAAAATCAGCCCCAGCATTTT.

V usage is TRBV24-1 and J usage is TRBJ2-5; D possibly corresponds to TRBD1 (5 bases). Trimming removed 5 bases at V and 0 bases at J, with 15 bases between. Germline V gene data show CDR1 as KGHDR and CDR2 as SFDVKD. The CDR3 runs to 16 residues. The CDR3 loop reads CATSAATELNQETQYF. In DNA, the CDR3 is TGTGCCACCAGTGCCGCGACAGAGTTGAACCAAGAGACCCAGTACTTC.

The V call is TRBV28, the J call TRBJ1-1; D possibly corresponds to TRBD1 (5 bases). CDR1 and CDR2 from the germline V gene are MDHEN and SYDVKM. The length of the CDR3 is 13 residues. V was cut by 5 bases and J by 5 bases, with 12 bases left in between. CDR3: CASSRPQGTEAFF. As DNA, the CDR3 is TGTGCCAGCAGTAGGCCCCAGGGTACTGAAGCTTTCTTT.

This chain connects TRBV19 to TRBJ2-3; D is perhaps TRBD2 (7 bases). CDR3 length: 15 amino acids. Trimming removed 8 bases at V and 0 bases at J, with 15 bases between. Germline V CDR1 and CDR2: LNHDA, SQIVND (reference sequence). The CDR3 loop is CASSTRGASTDTQYF. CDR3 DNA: TGTGCCAGTTCAACCCGGGGGGCCAGCACAGATACGCAGTATTTT.